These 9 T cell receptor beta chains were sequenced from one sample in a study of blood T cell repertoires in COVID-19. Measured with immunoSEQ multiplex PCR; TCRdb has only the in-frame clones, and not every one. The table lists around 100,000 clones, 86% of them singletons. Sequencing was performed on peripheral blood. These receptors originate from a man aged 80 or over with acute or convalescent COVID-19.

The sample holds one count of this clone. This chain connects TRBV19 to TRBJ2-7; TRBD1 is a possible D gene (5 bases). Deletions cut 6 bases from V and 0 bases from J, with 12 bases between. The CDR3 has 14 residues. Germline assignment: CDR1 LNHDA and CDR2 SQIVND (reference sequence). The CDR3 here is CASSDRRSSYEQYF. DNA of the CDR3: TGTGCCAGTAGCGACAGACGGAGCTCCTACGAGCAGTACTTC. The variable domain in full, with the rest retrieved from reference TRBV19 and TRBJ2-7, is DGGITQSPKYLFRKEGQNVTLSCEQNLNHDAMYWYRQDPGQGLRLIYYSQIVNDFQKGDIAEGYSVSREKKESFPLTVTSAQKNPTAFYLCASSDRRSSYEQYFGPGTRLTVT.

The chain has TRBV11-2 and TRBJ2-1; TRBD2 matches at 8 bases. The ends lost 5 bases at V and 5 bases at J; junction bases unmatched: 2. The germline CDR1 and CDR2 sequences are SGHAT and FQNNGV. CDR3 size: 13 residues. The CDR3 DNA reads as TGTGCCAGCAGCCCGGGAGGGAACAATGAGCAGTTCTTC. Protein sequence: CASSPGGNNEQFF.

The CDR3 DNA sequence: TGCGCCAGCCCCAAAGCCGACGACAGGTGGTATAATTCACCCCTCCACTTT. This codes for CASPKADDRWYNSPLHF. This chain joins TRBV5-1 and TRBJ1-6; possibly TRBD1 for D (6 bases). The CDR3 loop spans 17 amino acids. V gave up 7 bases and J gave up 4 bases, with 21 bases separating them. CDR1 is SGHRS, CDR2 YFSETQ, per germline.

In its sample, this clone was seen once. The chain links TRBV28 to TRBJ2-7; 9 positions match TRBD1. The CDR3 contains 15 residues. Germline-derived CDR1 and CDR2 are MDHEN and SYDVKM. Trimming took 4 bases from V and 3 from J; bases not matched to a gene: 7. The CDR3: CASSSPGQGFYEQYF. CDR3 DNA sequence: TGTGCCAGCAGTTCCCCCGGACAGGGGTTCTACGAGCAGTACTTC.

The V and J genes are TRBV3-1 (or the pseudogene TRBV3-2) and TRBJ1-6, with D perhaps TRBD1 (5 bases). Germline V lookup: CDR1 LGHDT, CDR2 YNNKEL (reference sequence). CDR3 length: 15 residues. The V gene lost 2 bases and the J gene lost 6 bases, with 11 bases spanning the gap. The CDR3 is CASSQYPGFNSPLHF. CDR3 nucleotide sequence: TGTGCCAGCAGCCAATATCCAGGGTTTAATTCACCCCTCCACTTT.

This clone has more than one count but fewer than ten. The CDR3 DNA is TGTGCCAGCAGTCAGACTAGCGGGAGATATGGTGAGCAGTTCTTC. Translation: CASSQTSGRYGEQFF. This sequence joins TRBV6-2 or TRBV6-3 and TRBJ2-1, with TRBD2 identical over 12 bases. V was pared by 5 bases and J by 9 bases, with 8 bases of the junction left unmatched. CDR3 length equals 15 residues. CDR1 is MNHEY and CDR2 is SVGEGT in the germline V gene.

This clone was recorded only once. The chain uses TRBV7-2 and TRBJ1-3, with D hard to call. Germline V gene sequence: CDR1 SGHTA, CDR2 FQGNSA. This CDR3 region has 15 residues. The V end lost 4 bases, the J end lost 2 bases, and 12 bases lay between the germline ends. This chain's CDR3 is CASSSTITPGNTIYF. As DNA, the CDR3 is TGTGCCAGCAGCTCGACAATAACCCCTGGAAACACCATATATTTT.

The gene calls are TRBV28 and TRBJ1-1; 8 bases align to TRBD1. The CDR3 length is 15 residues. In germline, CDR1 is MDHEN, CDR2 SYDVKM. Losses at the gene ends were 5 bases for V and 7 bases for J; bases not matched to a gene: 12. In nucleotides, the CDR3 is TGTGCCAGCAGTCCACCAGCAGGGGGCGCAAATGAAGCTTTCTTT. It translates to CASSPPAGGANEAFF. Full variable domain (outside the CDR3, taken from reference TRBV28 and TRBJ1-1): DVKVTQSSRYLVKRTGEKVFLECVQDMDHENMFWYRQDPGLGLRLIYFSYDVKMKEKGDIPEGYSVSREKKERFSLILESASTNQTSMYLCASSPPAGGANEAFFGQGTRLTVV.

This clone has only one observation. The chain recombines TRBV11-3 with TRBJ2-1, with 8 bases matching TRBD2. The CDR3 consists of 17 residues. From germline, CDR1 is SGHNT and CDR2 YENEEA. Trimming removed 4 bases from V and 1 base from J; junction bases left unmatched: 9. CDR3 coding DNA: TGTGCCAGCAGCTCGGAACGGGAGGGGGTTTCCTACAATGAGCAGTTCTTC. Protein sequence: CASSSEREGVSYNEQFF.